One and the same sample provided the 14 T cell receptor beta chains below, sequenced in a study of shared clonotypes between healthy human individuals (dated by TCRdb to the early 2020s). The library was made by the immunoSEQ multiplex PCR assay. As stored in TCRdb, this immuneACCESS dataset retains in-frame rearrangements with V and J assigned. A fraction of the clones does not appear; measured against another copy, unresolved V genes explain less than half of the discrepancy, and the remainder lacks a known reason. The sample data list more than 2,000,000 clones, and 85% to 95% of these were observed just once. More than 0.12% of the sample rests with the top ten. Sequencing used naive CD4+ T cells sorted from blood. The cell subset or site label of this sample denotes: CD45RA+ positively selected. The receptors originated from a man in his late teens or twenties in good health.

The chain couples TRBV19 to TRBJ2-7, with 8 bases lining up with TRBD2. V was pared by 9 bases and J by 2 bases, with 9 bases of the junction left unmatched. The CDR3 sequence is 14 residues long. Germline CDR1 and CDR2: LNHDA and SQIVND (reference sequence). The CDR3 DNA reads as TGTGCCAGCCAGACTGCGGGGGGTCCCTACGAGCAGTACTTC. Encoded protein: CASQTAGGPYEQYF.

V and J are TRBV19 and TRBJ1-2; 8 bases are a match to TRBD1. This CDR3 spans 16 amino acids. The J segment lost 7 bases and the V segment lost 3 bases, leaving 13 bases of the junction unmatched. In germline, CDR1 is LNHDA, CDR2 SQIVND (reference sequence). The CDR3 sequence: CASSMIRDRGFTGYTF. CDR3 DNA sequence: TGTGCCAGTAGTATGATCAGAGACAGGGGCTTCACTGGCTACACCTTC. Full variable domain (outside the CDR3, taken from reference TRBV19 and TRBJ1-2): DGGITQSPKYLFRKEGQNVTLSCEQNLNHDAMYWYRQDPGQGLRLIYYSQIVNDFQKGDIAEGYSVSREKKESFPLTVTSAQKNPTAFYLCASSMIRDRGFTGYTFGSGTRLTVV.

The chain uses TRBV29-1 and TRBJ2-5, with D perhaps TRBD2 (7 bases). Germline CDR1 reads SQVTM; CDR2 reads ANQGSEA. The ends were cut back, 8 bases at V and 4 bases at J, with 20 bases in the middle. The CDR3 has 14 residues. The CDR3 sequence is CSYWGGGARETQYF. CDR3 DNA sequence: TGCAGCTACTGGGGAGGGGGAGCACGAGAGACCCAGTACTTC.

A note on this clone: This same CDR3 is encoded by further DNA sequences in the sample. The rearrangement links TRBV7-2 to TRBJ1-5; 8 nucleotides align to TRBD1. The length of the CDR3 is 14 residues. From germline, CDR1 is SGHTA and CDR2 FQGNSA. J lost 5 bases, V lost 1 base, and 1 base had no gene match. The DNA for the CDR3 is TGTGCCAGCAGCTTAGTGGGACAGGATCAGCCCCAGCATTTT. The encoded protein is CASSLVGQDQPQHF.

DNA for the CDR3: TGTGCCAGCAGCCCGCGGGCCAGCGGGGTTACAGATACGCAGTATTTT. Its protein product is CASSPRASGVTDTQYF. This rearrangement joins TRBV7-3 to TRBJ2-3; 7 bases are a match to TRBD2. This CDR3 spans 16 amino acids. The germline V gene encodes CDR1 SGHTA and CDR2 FQGTGA. J gave up 3 bases and V 5 bases, and 11 bases lay outside the gene matches.

This clone was seen a single time. The rearrangement links TRBV6-5 to TRBJ1-6; D ambiguous. This CDR3 has 16 residues. Germline V gene lookup returns CDR1 MNHEY and CDR2 SVGAGI. V lost 0 bases and J 6 bases, leaving 12 bases between the germline ends. CDR3 in amino acids: CASSYSRSSTNSPLHF. The DNA for the CDR3 is TGTGCCAGCAGTTACTCGAGGTCCAGCACTAATTCACCCCTCCACTTT.

This chain uses TRBV5-4 with TRBJ2-5, with D possibly matching TRBD2 (7 bases). This CDR3 is built from 15 residues. The V and J ends lost 4 bases and 5 bases respectively, with 18 bases between them. Germline values: CDR1 SGHNT, CDR2 YYREEE (reference sequence). CDR3 sequence: CASSPLGGAAETQYF. As DNA, the CDR3 is TGTGCCAGCAGCCCGCTAGGGGGGGCAGCCGAGACCCAGTACTTC.

The chain links TRBV5-1 to TRBJ2-5, with 7 bases identical to TRBD2. Per germline, CDR1 SGHRS and CDR2 YFSETQ. With V trimmed by 4 bases and J by 3 bases, 6 bases remained unmatched. This CDR3 region has 14 residues. The CDR3 loop reads CASSLLGLEETQYF. Written as DNA, the CDR3 is TGCGCCAGCAGCCTCTTAGGACTAGAAGAGACCCAGTACTTC.

In DNA form, the CDR3 reads TGTGCCAGCAGCCCGGAGGAATGGGGGACCACAGATACGCAGTATTTT. Protein sequence: CASSPEEWGTTDTQYF. The chain couples TRBV7-8 to TRBJ2-3, with D perhaps TRBD1 or TRBD2 (5 bases each). CDR1 and CDR2 (germline): SGHVS, FQNEAQ. V shed 5 bases and J shed 2 bases, with 17 bases lying between them. The CDR3 length is 16 residues.

The gene calls are TRBV19 and TRBJ1-5; the match to TRBD1 covers 8 bases. CDR3 length: 15 residues. The V gene's germline CDR1 is LNHDA and CDR2 SQIVND (reference sequence). Trimming cost V 5 bases and J 4 bases; bases outside gene matches: 7. Written as DNA, the CDR3 is TGTGCCAGTAGTGCCGGACAGGGTGGTAATCAGCCCCAGCATTTT. Protein sequence: CASSAGQGGNQPQHF.

The chain uses TRBV5-1 and TRBJ1-2; 8 nucleotides agree with TRBD1. Germline assignment: CDR1 SGHRS and CDR2 YFSETQ. Trimming removed 8 bases from V and 5 bases from J; junction bases left unmatched: 11. The CDR3 has 14 amino acids. The CDR3 nucleotides are TGCGCCAGTGATAACGGACAGGGAACTTATGGCTACACCTTC. Translating it yields CASDNGQGTYGYTF.

The chain recombines TRBV6-5 with TRBJ2-5, with TRBD2 matching 7 bases. The CDR3 length is 14 residues. V lost 5 bases to trimming and J lost 4 bases; unmatched junction nucleotides: 7. The germline gives CDR1 MNHEY, CDR2 SVGAGI. CDR3 DNA: TGTGCCAGCAGTCGACAAGCGGGAAGAGAGACCCAGTACTTC. Protein sequence: CASSRQAGRETQYF.

Note on this clone: Within the sample, other DNA sequences also encode this same CDR3. This CDR3 is CASSLLTSGTYEQYF. The CDR3 DNA follows: TGTGCCAGCAGCTTACTGACTAGCGGGACCTACGAGCAGTACTTC. The gene calls are TRBV7-2 and TRBJ2-7, with TRBD2 matching 11 bases. The CDR3 totals 15 residues. Germline V gene data show CDR1 as SGHTA and CDR2 as FQGNSA. Unmatched junction bases numbered 2, after V lost 2 bases and J lost 2 bases.

The CDR3 region is CASRRGTNEKLFF. CDR3 bases: TGTGCCAGCAGAAGAGGGACTAATGAAAAACTGTTTTTT. The J gene is TRBJ1-4, the V gene TRBV6-5; D remains unclear. Trimming shortened V by 6 bases and J by 2 bases, and 7 bases separated the two germline ends. The CDR3 sequence is 13 residues long. Germline lookup yields CDR1 MNHEY and CDR2 SVGAGI.